These 30 T cell receptor beta chains were sequenced from one sample in a study of blood T cell repertoires in COVID-19. Some clones are missing from TCRdb's copy, which holds only in-frame ones; the method was immunoSEQ multiplex PCR. The table records about 200,000 clones, around nine tenths of them present only once. The source material was peripheral blood. These receptors were obtained from a man in his forties or fifties with COVID-19, enrolled during active disease.

This clone came up once. The chain uses TRBV19 and TRBJ1-2; no firm D call. The CDR3 covers 12 residues. CDR1 and CDR2 from the germline V gene are LNHDA and SQIVND (reference sequence). V was shortened by 0 bases and J by 6 bases, with 5 bases between the two germline ends. In DNA, the CDR3 is TGTGCCAGTAGTATAGACGGGGATGGCTACACCTTC. Residues: CASSIDGDGYTF.

CDR3 sequence reads: CASSPLAASGRFVDTQYF. CDR3 coding DNA: TGTGCCAGCAGCCCTCTAGCGGCTAGCGGGAGGTTCGTGGATACGCAGTATTTT. The V and J genes are TRBV14 and TRBJ2-3; TRBD2 agrees at 11 bases. The CDR3 totals 18 residues. CDR1 and CDR2 from the germline V gene are SGHDN and FVKESK. The J segment lost 6 bases and the V segment lost 4 bases, leaving 15 bases of the junction unmatched.

The rearrangement links TRBV5-1 to TRBJ2-5; 8 nucleotides line up with TRBD2. V shed 2 bases, J shed 1 base, and the junction held 1 base outside the gene matches. Looked up from germline, CDR1 is SGHRS and CDR2 is YFSETQ. This CDR3 region has 14 residues. For the CDR3, the DNA is TGCGCCAGCAGCTTCAGCGGGGGCCAAGAGACCCAGTACTTC. Translation gives CASSFSGGQETQYF.

The chain uses TRBV4-2 and TRBJ2-4; D might be TRBD2 (6 bases). The germline V and J ends were trimmed by 4 bases and 7 bases, with 14 bases remaining between them. Germline V gives CDR1 LGHNA, CDR2 YNFKEQ. This CDR3 is 14 amino acids long. The CDR3 bases are TGTGCCAGCAGCCCCGGAGGGAGTGTGAACATTCAGTACTTC. It encodes CASSPGGSVNIQYF.

The V gene is TRBV28, the J gene TRBJ2-3; D might be TRBD1 (6 bases). Germline V gene lookup returns CDR1 MDHEN and CDR2 SYDVKM. Trimming removed 4 bases at V and 3 bases at J, with 23 bases between. The CDR3 totals 18 residues. The CDR3 sequence: CASSSRTARTGHTDTQYF. The CDR3 bases are TGTGCCAGCAGTTCGAGGACAGCTCGAACGGGGCATACAGATACGCAGTATTTT.

The chain couples TRBV7-3 to TRBJ1-1, with 8 bases aligning to TRBD1. The V segment lost 4 bases and the J segment 3 bases; nucleotides outside the gene matches: 4. From germline, CDR1 is SGHTA and CDR2 FQGTGA. This CDR3 has 14 residues. The CDR3 DNA reads TGTGCCAGCAGCTGGACGACAGGGGACACTGAAGCTTTCTTT. Amino acids: CASSWTTGDTEAFF.

The rearrangement uses TRBV7-9 and TRBJ2-5, with 10 bases aligning to TRBD1. This CDR3 has 15 amino acids. V lost 6 bases, J lost 5 bases, and 9 bases stayed unmatched. Germline loops: CDR1 SEHNR, CDR2 FQNEAQ (reference sequence). DNA for the CDR3: TGTGCCAGCAGTCCACTGACAGGGGGCGGTGAGACCCAGTACTTC. Translation: CASSPLTGGGETQYF.

J is TRBJ2-1 and V is TRBV7-8, with TRBD2 matching 12 bases. V lost 1 base and J lost 6; bases outside the gene matches: 13. Germline V gene sequence: CDR1 SGHVS, CDR2 FQNEAQ. This CDR3 is built from 19 residues. The CDR3 spells CASSLGLGLAGGGGNEQFF. The CDR3 DNA sequence: TGTGCCAGCAGCTTAGGGTTGGGACTAGCGGGCGGCGGGGGCAATGAGCAGTTCTTC.

The chain has TRBV18 and TRBJ1-5; D might be TRBD1 (5 bases). CDR1 and CDR2 (germline): KGHSH, LQKENI. This CDR3 contains 15 residues. Trimming pared 0 bases from V and 5 bases from J, leaving 11 bases between. CDR3: CASSPPPGNHQPQHF. The CDR3 DNA reads TGTGCCAGCTCACCACCGCCAGGGAATCATCAGCCCCAGCATTTT.

The V call is TRBV20-1, the J call TRBJ2-3; the match to TRBD2 covers 11 bases. The CDR3 totals 14 residues. Germline CDR1 is DFQATT and CDR2 is SNEGSKA (reference sequence). V was pared by 3 bases and J by 6 bases, with 5 bases of the junction left unmatched. CDR3 DNA sequence: TGCAGTGCTAGTGTAGCGGGGGGGCGTGATACGCAGTATTTT. This gives the protein CSASVAGGRDTQYF.

The J gene is TRBJ2-7, the V gene TRBV6-5; maybe TRBD2 (6 bases). V lost 5 bases and J lost 2, with 16 bases in between. From germline, CDR1 is MNHEY and CDR2 SVGAGI. CDR3 length equals 15 residues. Here the CDR3 DNA reads TGTGCCAGCAGTAAACTCCCCGGGGGAACCTACGAGCAGTACTTC. Protein: CASSKLPGGTYEQYF.

The rearrangement joins TRBV21-1 to TRBJ2-7; TRBD2 was called by the table and not checked on the DNA. TRBV21-1 is designated a pseudogene. The CDR3 consists of 16 residues. DNA of the CDR3: TGTGCCAGCAGCAGGGGACTAGACCAACTCTCCTACGAGCAGTACTTC. Its protein is CASSRGLDQLSYEQYF.

This clone was counted once. This rearrangement joins TRBV4-2 to TRBJ2-2; possibly TRBD1 for D (5 bases). Trimming removed 4 bases from V and 7 bases from J, with 16 bases in between. Germline assignment: CDR1 LGHNA and CDR2 YNFKEQ. CDR3 length equals 15 residues. The CDR3 is CASSLSLGDSGELFF. CDR3 coding DNA: TGTGCCAGCAGCCTGTCGCTAGGGGATAGCGGGGAGCTGTTTTTT.

The V and J genes are TRBV30 and TRBJ1-2, with 9 positions matching TRBD1. The V and J ends lost 6 bases and 2 bases, in that order; junction bases with no gene match: 1. Germline-derived CDR1 and CDR2 are GTSNPN and SVGIG (reference sequence). The CDR3 has 12 residues. CDR3 nucleotides: TGTGCCTGCGGGACAGGGAACTATGGCTACACCTTC. It yields the protein CACGTGNYGYTF.

The V gene is TRBV20-1, the J gene TRBJ1-2, with D unclear. CDR3 length: 11 residues. Germline V gene lookup returns CDR1 DFQATT and CDR2 SNEGSKA (reference sequence). V lost 2 bases and J 8 bases, leaving 9 bases between the germline ends. CDR3: CSARNIPGYTF. CDR3 nucleotide sequence: TGCAGTGCTAGAAATATTCCGGGCTACACCTTC.

CDR3 nucleotides: TGCGCCAGCAGCCAATTGGGACTTAACAATGAGCAGTTCTTC. Protein sequence: CASSQLGLNNEQFF. This chain joins TRBV4-1 and TRBJ2-1, with a weak D call TRBD2 (6 bases). Per the germline V gene, CDR1 is MGHRA and CDR2 is YSYEKL. The CDR3 loop spans 14 amino acids. Trimming left V 2 bases short and J 5 bases short, with 10 bases between.

This clone occurred once. The chain recombines TRBV18 with TRBJ2-5; D possibly corresponds to TRBD1 (5 bases). The germline CDR1 and CDR2 sequences are KGHSH and LQKENI. V lost 6 bases and J 1 base, leaving 9 bases between the germline ends. This CDR3 is built from 13 residues. The CDR3 is CASSQQGQETQYF. The CDR3 coding sequence is TGTGCCAGCTCCCAGCAGGGCCAAGAGACCCAGTACTTC. The full variable domain, with the rest looked up from reference TRBV18 and TRBJ2-5, is NAGVMQNPRHLVRRRGQEARLRCSPMKGHSHVYWYRQLPEEGLKFMVYLQKENIIDESGMPKERFSAEFPKEGPSILRIQQVVRGDSAAYFCASSQQGQETQYFGPGTRLLVL.

The rearrangement uses TRBV5-6 and TRBJ2-7; no clear D. From germline, CDR1 is SGHDT and CDR2 YYEEEE. V was pared by 5 bases and J by 3 bases, with 18 bases between. The CDR3 covers 15 residues. This chain's CDR3 is CASSLRPTLFYEQYF. CDR3 DNA sequence: TGTGCCAGCAGTCTTCGGCCGACTCTTTTCTACGAGCAGTACTTC.

The V and J genes are TRBV15 and TRBJ2-3, with D tentatively TRBD2 (5 bases). V lost 0 bases and J lost 0, with 7 bases in between. Germline V gene data show CDR1 as LNHNV and CDR2 as YYDKDF (reference sequence). The CDR3 spans 15 residues. CDR3 protein: CATSRDRTSTDTQYF. Here the CDR3 DNA reads TGTGCCACCAGCAGAGATCGGACTAGCACAGATACGCAGTATTTT.

This chain joins TRBV27 and TRBJ2-1, with a weak D call TRBD2 (5 bases). V gave up 2 bases and J gave up 7 bases, with 15 bases separating them. The CDR3 runs 15 residues. Germline loops: CDR1 MNHEY, CDR2 SMNVEV (reference sequence). The CDR3 is CASSLVRAAGNEQFF. As DNA, the CDR3 is TGTGCCAGCAGTTTAGTGAGAGCGGCTGGAAATGAGCAGTTCTTC.

This chain joins TRBV7-2 and TRBJ1-6, with 8 bases that match TRBD1. With 1 base clipped from V and 9 bases from J, the junction kept 2 bases outside the gene matches. CDR3 size: 14 residues. Per the germline V gene, CDR1 is SGHTA and CDR2 is FQGNSA. The CDR3 is CASSLEGQGSPLHF. The CDR3 nucleotides are TGTGCCAGCAGCTTAGAAGGACAGGGTTCACCCCTCCACTTT.

This chain connects TRBV2 to TRBJ1-3; the D is unclear. V lost 7 bases and J lost 4, with 17 bases in between. Germline V gene data show CDR1 as SNHLY and CDR2 as FYNNEI. CDR3 length equals 15 residues. The CDR3 region is CASKRIAGYGNTIYF. CDR3 coding DNA: TGTGCCAGCAAAAGAATCGCAGGTTACGGAAACACCATATATTTT.

Only one count was recorded for this clone. This chain connects TRBV5-4 to TRBJ1-1; a weak D match, TRBD1 (5 bases). Germline V gene lookup returns CDR1 SGHNT and CDR2 YYREEE (reference sequence). The CDR3 loop spans 12 amino acids. V was clipped by 7 bases and J by 1 base, with 8 bases between them. The CDR3 bases are TGTGCCAGCGGGGGGTGGAACACTGAAGCTTTCTTT. Its protein is CASGGWNTEAFF.

The CDR3 region has the DNA TGTGCCAGCAGCATAACGGGGACAGGGTTCTATCAGCCCCAGCATTTT. It encodes CASSITGTGFYQPQHF. This chain links TRBV5-6 with TRBJ1-5; TRBD1 matches 9 bases. Germline assignment: CDR1 SGHDT and CDR2 YYEEEE. The CDR3 sequence is 16 residues long. V lost 4 bases and J lost 5; bases outside the gene matches: 10.

The chain recombines TRBV11-3 with TRBJ1-1; D is perhaps TRBD1 (6 bases). The CDR3 covers 16 residues. The germline V gene has CDR1 SGHNT and CDR2 YENEEA. V was cut by 5 bases and J by 4 bases, with 20 bases left in between. The CDR3 coding sequence is TGTGCCAGCAGCCCCGGCACAGGGAATAGTGGCACTGAAGCTTTCTTT. The encoded protein is CASSPGTGNSGTEAFF.

This chain connects TRBV7-2 to TRBJ2-1, with D possibly TRBD2 on 6 matching bases. Per the germline V gene, CDR1 is SGHTA and CDR2 is FQGNSA. V was trimmed by 5 bases and J by 6 bases, leaving 17 bases between them. The CDR3 length is 15 residues. The CDR3 nucleotides read TGTGCCAGCAGCAAAGGCGGGACCTATTCCAATGAGCAGTTCTTC. Encoded protein: CASSKGGTYSNEQFF. Supplemented by reference TRBV7-2 and TRBJ2-1, the full variable domain reads GAGVSQSPSNKVTEKGKDVELRCDPISGHTALYWYRQSLGQGLEFLIYFQGNSAPDKSGLPSDRFSAERTGGSVSTLTIQRTQQEDSAVYLCASSKGGTYSNEQFFGPGTRLTVL.

The chain employs TRBV7-2 and TRBJ1-2; 12 bases line up with TRBD1. The CDR3 spans 14 residues. The germline V gene encodes CDR1 SGHTA and CDR2 FQGNSA. Trimming took 2 bases from V and 8 from J; bases not matched to a gene: 3. The CDR3 DNA sequence: TGTGCCAGCAGCTTATCCGGGACAGGGGGCGGCTACACCTTC. Translated: CASSLSGTGGGYTF.

The chain recombines TRBV11-2 with TRBJ2-1; TRBD2 might be the D (6 bases). CDR3 size: 14 residues. The germline gives CDR1 SGHAT, CDR2 FQNNGV. V was cut by 8 bases and J by 8 bases, with 19 bases left in between. CDR3 coding DNA: TGTGCCAGCTCAAGGGGTATCAGGGAGGATGAGCAGTTCTTC. It translates to CASSRGIREDEQFF.

This clone was seen just once. DNA of the CDR3: TGTGCCAGCAGTTACTCTCGAGGTAGCGGGACTAAGTACTTC. It specifies CASSYSRGSGTKYF. This chain joins TRBV6-6 and TRBJ2-7; 8 bases match TRBD2. With 0 bases clipped from V and 11 bases from J, the junction kept 9 bases outside the gene matches. This CDR3 contains 14 residues. From germline, CDR1 is MNHNY and CDR2 SVGAGI (reference sequence).

This clone was seen only a few times. The chain is built from TRBV7-9 and TRBJ2-2; possibly TRBD2 for D (6 bases). The CDR3 has 15 residues. V lost 5 bases to trimming and J lost 6 bases, with 16 bases between them. Germline assignment: CDR1 SEHNR and CDR2 FQNEAQ (reference sequence). The CDR3 DNA is TGTGCCAGCAGCCCTCCGGTCAGGGAGGCCGGGGAGCTGTTTTTT. Its protein product is CASSPPVREAGELFF. The full variable domain, with the rest looked up from reference TRBV7-9 and TRBJ2-2, is DTGVSQNPRHKITKRGQNVTFRCDPISEHNRLYWYRQTLGQGPEFLTYFQNEAQLEKSRLLSDRFSAERPKGSFSTLEIQRTEQGDSAMYLCASSPPVREAGELFFGEGSRLTVL.